This entry concerns a single T cell receptor beta chain. The sample comes from a study of blood T cells in healthy people across ages. Ten milliliters of peripheral blood were drawn from each donor into EDTA-treated tubes. Trimming cost V 11 bases and J 9 bases, with 17 bases left between them. There are 12 residues in the CDR3. Per germline, CDR1 MDHEN and CDR2 SYDVKM. Primed by a sample-barcoded 5' primer and a J-beta primer mix, a second PCR proceeded for 7 to 11 cycles. Unique molecular identifiers of 12 random nucleotides labeled each cDNA. TCRdb used MiXCR to reprocess the 5' RACE reads, holding one entry per CDR3 protein. This sample carries fewer than 700,000 distinct CDR3 sequences, about 43% of them seen once, and the ten largest clones take 25% to 35%.

The V gene is TRBV28, the J gene TRBJ2-1, with D perhaps TRBD2 (5 bases). The sequencing input was blood. The clonotype comes from a man aged 80 or over in good health. The CDR3 DNA reads TGTGCCTGCGTAGCCCTTCGGGGTGAGCAGTTCTTC. Protein: CACVALRGEQFF.